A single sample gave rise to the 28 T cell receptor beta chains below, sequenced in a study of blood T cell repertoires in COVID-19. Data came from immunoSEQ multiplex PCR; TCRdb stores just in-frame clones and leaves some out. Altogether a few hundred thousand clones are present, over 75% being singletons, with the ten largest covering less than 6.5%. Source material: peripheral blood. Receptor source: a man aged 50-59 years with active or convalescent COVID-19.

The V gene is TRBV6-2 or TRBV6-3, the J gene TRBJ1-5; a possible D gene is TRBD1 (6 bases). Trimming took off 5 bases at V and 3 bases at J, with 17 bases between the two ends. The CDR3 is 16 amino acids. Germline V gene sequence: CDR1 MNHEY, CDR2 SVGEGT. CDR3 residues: CASSRQTGSTNQPQHF. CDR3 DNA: TGTGCCAGCAGTCGGCAAACAGGGTCCACCAATCAGCCCCAGCATTTT.

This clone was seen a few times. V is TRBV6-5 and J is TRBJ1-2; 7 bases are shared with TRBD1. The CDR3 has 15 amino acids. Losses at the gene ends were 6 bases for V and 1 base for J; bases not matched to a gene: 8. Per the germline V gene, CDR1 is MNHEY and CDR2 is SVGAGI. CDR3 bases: TGTGCCAGCAGGGTCCATGACAGGGATAACTATGGCTACACCTTC. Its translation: CASRVHDRDNYGYTF.

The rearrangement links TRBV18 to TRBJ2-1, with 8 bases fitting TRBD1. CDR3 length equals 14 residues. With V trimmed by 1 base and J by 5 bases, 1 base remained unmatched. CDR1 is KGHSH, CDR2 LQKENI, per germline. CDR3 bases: TGTGCCAGCTCACCACAGACAGGGGACAATGAGCAGTTCTTC. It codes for CASSPQTGDNEQFF.

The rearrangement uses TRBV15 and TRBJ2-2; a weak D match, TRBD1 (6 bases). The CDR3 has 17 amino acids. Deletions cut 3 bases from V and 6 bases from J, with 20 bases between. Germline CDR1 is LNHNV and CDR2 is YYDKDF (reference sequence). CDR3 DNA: TGTGCCACCAGCAGTGGCCAGGGCAACAGGGTCCCCGGGGAGCTGTTTTTT. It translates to CATSSGQGNRVPGELFF.

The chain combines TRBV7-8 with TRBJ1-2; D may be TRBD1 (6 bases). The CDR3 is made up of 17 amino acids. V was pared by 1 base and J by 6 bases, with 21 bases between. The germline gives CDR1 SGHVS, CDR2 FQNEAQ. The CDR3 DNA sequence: TGTGCCAGCAGCTTAGAGGCGGACAGCCCTCTCAGGGATGGCTACACCTTC. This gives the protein CASSLEADSPLRDGYTF.

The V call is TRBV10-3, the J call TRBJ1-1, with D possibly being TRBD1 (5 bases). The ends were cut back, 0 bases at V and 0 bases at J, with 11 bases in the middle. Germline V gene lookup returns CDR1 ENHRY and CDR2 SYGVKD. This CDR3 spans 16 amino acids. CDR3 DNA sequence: TGTGCCATCAGTGAGTCGGGGCGGACTATGAACACTGAAGCTTTCTTT. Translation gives CAISESGRTMNTEAFF.

The CDR3 bases are TGTGCCAGCAGCGAGACAGGGTTTCAAGCTTTCTTT. Encoded protein: CASSETGFQAFF. The J gene is TRBJ1-1, the V gene TRBV6-2 or TRBV6-3; 7 bases line up with TRBD1. The V and J ends lost 6 bases and 9 bases, in that order; junction bases with no gene match: 7. The V gene's germline CDR1 is MNHEY and CDR2 SVGEGT. This CDR3 has 12 amino acids.

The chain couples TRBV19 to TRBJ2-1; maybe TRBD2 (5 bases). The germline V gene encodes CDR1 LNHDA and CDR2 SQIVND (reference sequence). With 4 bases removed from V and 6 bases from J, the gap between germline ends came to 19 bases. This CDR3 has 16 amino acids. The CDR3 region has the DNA TGTGCCAGTAGTAGGGCTGGAGGACGGGAACTCAATGAGCAGTTCTTC. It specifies CASSRAGGRELNEQFF.

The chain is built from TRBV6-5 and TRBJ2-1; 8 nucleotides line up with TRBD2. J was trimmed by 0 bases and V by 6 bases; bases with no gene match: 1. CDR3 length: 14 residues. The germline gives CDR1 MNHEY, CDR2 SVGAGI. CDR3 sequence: CASRLAVSYNEQFF. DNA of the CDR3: TGTGCCAGCAGACTAGCGGTCTCCTACAATGAGCAGTTCTTC.

In DNA form, the CDR3 reads TGTGCCAGCAGTATACCGGGACAGGGAGCCAAAAACATTCAGTACTTC. Translated: CASSIPGQGAKNIQYF. The V call is TRBV28, the J call TRBJ2-4, with 9 bases fitting TRBD1. CDR3 length equals 16 residues. The junction had 5 bases not matched to a gene; V was cut back by 5 bases and J by 0 bases. CDR1 MDHEN and CDR2 SYDVKM come from the germline V gene.

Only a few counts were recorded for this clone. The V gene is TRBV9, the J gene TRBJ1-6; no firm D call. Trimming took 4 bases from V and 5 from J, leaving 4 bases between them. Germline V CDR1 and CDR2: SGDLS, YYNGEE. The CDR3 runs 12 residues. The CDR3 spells CASSLDNSPLHF. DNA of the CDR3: TGTGCCAGCAGCCTCGATAATTCACCCCTCCACTTT.

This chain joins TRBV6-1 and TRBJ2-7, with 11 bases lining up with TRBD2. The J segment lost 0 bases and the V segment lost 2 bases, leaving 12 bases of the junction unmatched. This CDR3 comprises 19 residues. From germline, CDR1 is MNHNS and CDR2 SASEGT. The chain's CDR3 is CASSETWGSGRALSYEQYF. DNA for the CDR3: TGTGCCAGCAGTGAAACTTGGGGTAGCGGGAGGGCTCTCTCCTACGAGCAGTACTTC.

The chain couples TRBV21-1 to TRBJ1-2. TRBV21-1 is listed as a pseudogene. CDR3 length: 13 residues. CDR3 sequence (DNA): TGTGCCAGCACCCCTCGGGGAGGGCTTGGCTACACCTTC. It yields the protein CASTPRGGLGYTF.

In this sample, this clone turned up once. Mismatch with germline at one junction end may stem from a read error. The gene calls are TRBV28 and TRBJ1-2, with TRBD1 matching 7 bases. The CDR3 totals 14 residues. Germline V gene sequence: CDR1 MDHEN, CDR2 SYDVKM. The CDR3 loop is CASRPLTGSHGHTF. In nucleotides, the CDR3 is TGTGCCAGCAGACCACTGACAGGGTCTCATGGCCACACCTTC.

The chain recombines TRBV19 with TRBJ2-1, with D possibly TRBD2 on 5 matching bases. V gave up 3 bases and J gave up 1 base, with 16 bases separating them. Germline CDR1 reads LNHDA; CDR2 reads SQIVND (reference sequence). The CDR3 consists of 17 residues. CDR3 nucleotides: TGTGCCAGTAGTATTTGGGGAGTTACCTTATCCTACAATGAGCAGTTCTTC. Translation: CASSIWGVTLSYNEQFF.

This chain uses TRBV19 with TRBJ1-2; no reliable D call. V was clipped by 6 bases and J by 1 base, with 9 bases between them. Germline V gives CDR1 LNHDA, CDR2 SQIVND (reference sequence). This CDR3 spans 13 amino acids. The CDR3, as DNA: TGTGCCAGTAGGAACGGGGTTAACTATGGCTACACCTTC. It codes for CASRNGVNYGYTF.

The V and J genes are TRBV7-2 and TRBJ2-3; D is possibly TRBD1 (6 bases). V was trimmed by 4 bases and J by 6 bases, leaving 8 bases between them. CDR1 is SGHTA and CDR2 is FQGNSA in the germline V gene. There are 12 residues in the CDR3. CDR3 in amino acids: CASSSQGDTQYF. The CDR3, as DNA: TGTGCCAGCAGCTCTCAGGGGGATACGCAGTATTTT.

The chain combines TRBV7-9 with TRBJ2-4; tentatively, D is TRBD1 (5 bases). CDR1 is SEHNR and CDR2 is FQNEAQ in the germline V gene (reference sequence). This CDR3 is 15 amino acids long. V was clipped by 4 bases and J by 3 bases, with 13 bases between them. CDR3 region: CASSSGHPLKNIQYF. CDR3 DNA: TGTGCCAGCAGCTCCGGACACCCTCTCAAAAACATTCAGTACTTC.

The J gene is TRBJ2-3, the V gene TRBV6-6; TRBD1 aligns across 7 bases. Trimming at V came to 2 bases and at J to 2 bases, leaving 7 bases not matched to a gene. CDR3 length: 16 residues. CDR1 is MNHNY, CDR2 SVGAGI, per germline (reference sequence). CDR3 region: CASSYRTGQTTDTQYF. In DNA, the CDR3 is TGTGCCAGCAGTTACCGCACGGGACAGACCACAGATACGCAGTATTTT.

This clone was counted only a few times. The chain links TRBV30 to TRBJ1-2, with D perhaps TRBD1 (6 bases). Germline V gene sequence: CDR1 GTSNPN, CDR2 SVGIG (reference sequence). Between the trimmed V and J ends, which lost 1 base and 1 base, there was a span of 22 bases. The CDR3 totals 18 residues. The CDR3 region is CAWSGTRVRGIDNYGYTF. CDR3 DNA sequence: TGTGCCTGGAGTGGCACCCGGGTGAGGGGGATCGATAACTATGGCTACACCTTC.

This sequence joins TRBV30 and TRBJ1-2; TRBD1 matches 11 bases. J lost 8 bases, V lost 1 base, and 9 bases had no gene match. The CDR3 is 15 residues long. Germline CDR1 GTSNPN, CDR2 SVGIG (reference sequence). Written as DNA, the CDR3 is TGTGCCTGGAGTGCCGGGACAGGGGGACGAATCGGCTACACCTTC. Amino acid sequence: CAWSAGTGGRIGYTF.

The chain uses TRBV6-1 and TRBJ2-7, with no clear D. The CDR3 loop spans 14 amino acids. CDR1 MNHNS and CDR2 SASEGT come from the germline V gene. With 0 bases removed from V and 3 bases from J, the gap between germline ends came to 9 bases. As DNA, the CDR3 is TGTGCCAGCAGTGAAGCGCTTTTGAGCTACGAGCAGTACTTC. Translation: CASSEALLSYEQYF.

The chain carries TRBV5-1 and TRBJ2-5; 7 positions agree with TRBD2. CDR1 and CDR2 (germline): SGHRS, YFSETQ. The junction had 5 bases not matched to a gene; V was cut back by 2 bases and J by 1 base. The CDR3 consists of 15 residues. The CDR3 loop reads CASSFLTSSQETQYF. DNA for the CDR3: TGCGCCAGCAGCTTCCTGACTAGCAGCCAAGAGACCCAGTACTTC. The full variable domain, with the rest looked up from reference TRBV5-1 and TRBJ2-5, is KAGVTQTPRYLIKTRGQQVTLSCSPISGHRSVSWYQQTPGQGLQFLFEYFSETQRNKGNFPGRFSGRQFSNSRSEMNVSTLELGDSALYLCASSFLTSSQETQYFGPGTRLLVL.

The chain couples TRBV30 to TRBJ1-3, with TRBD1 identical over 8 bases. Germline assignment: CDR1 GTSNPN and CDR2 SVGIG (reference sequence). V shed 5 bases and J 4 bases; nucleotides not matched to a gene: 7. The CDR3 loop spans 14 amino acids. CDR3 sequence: CAWHGQGLGNTIYF. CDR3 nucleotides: TGTGCCTGGCATGGACAGGGACTGGGAAACACCATATATTTT.

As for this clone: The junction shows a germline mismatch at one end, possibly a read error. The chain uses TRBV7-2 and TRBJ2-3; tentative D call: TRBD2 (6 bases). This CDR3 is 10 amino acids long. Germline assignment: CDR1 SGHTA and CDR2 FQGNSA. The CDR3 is CASSGISGWF. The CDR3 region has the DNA TGTGCCAGCAGCGGCATCAGCGGGTGGTTT. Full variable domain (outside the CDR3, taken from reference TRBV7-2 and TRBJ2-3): GAGVSQSPSNKVTEKGKDVELRCDPISGHTALYWYRQSLGQGLEFLIYFQGNSAPDKSGLPSDRFSAERTGGSVSTLTIQRTQQEDSAVYLCASSGISGWFGPGTRLTVL.

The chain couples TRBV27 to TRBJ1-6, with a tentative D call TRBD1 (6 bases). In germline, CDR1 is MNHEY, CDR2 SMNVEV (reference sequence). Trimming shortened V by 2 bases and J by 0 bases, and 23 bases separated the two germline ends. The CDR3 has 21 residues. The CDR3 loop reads CASSLRVRGSQAGSYNSPLHF. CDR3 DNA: TGTGCCAGCAGTTTACGAGTTAGGGGGTCCCAGGCGGGCTCCTATAATTCACCCCTCCACTTT.

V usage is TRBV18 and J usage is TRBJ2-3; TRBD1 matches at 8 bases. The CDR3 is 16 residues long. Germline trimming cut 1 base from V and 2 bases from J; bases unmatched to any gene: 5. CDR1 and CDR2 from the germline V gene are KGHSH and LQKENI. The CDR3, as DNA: TGTGCCAGCTCACCACTCAACAGGGGGTCCACAGATACGCAGTATTTT. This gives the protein CASSPLNRGSTDTQYF.

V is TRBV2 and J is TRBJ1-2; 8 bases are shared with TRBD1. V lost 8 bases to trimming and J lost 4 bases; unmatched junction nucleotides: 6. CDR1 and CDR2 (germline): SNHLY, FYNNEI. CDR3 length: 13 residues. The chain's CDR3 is CASGGQGVYGYTF. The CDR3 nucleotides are TGTGCCAGCGGTGGACAGGGCGTCTATGGCTACACCTTC.